This entry concerns a single T cell receptor (beta chain). Its antigen is unknown. V lost 2 bases to trimming and J lost 4 bases, with 13 bases between them. Germline loops: CDR1 SGHNT, CDR2 YYREEE (reference sequence). CDR3 length: 15 amino acids. Generated by immunoSEQ multiplex PCR, the TCRdb table keeps only in-frame clones and is missing some. The table records some 1,100,000 clones, around three quarters of them present only once. This entry is derived from a study of shared clonotypes between healthy human individuals. Study-wide background: Donors, aged 18 to 49, were a couple of women and three men.

Study observations and caveats: Enrolling few donors narrowed the genetic and exposure-history diversity that was represented.

This clonotype originated in a man aged 18 to 35 in good health. Some clones in this sample may be carry-over from other donors' samples. The chain joins TRBV5-4 to TRBJ2-1; weak D call: TRBD2 (6 bases). Material for sequencing was memory CD4+ T cells from PBMCs. Subset meaning: CD45RA-negative fraction. CDR3 sequence: CASSFGRENYNEQFF. The CDR3 DNA reads TGTGCCAGCAGCTTCGGGCGGGAAAATTACAATGAGCAGTTCTTC.